The 10 T cell receptor beta chains below were found in one sample sequenced in a study of blood T cell repertoires in COVID-19. Sequencing used immunoSEQ multiplex PCR; TCRdb keeps in-frame clones, though not all of them. The sample includes 150,000 to 200,000 clones, 80% to 90% of them seen just once. Sequencing used peripheral blood. The receptors shown here come from a human donor in a cohort sampled during active COVID-19.

The genes are TRBV5-1 and TRBJ2-7; D remains ambiguous. V shed 7 bases and J shed 2 bases, with 13 bases lying between them. Germline-derived CDR1 and CDR2 are SGHRS and YFSETQ. This CDR3 region has 13 residues. The CDR3 nucleotides read TGCGCCAGCGCCCGTGACGAGGCCTACGAGCAGTACTTC. Encoded protein: CASARDEAYEQYF.

This clone was detected many times. V gene TRBV28 combines with J gene TRBJ1-2; TRBD1 aligns across 10 bases. The V and J ends lost 5 bases and 2 bases, in that order; junction bases with no gene match: 8. The germline V gene has CDR1 MDHEN and CDR2 SYDVKM. This CDR3 region has 16 residues. The CDR3 DNA follows: TGTGCCAGCAGTCCCGCGGGGACAGGGGAGAACTATGGCTACACCTTC. Protein product: CASSPAGTGENYGYTF.

The V gene is TRBV9, the J gene TRBJ1-1, with 8 nucleotides matching TRBD1. With 7 bases clipped from V and 0 bases from J, the junction kept 8 bases outside the gene matches. CDR3 length: 15 residues. CDR1 and CDR2 (germline): SGDLS, YYNGEE. The CDR3 DNA is TGTGCCAGCTCGTCACGGGACAGGCTGAACACTGAAGCTTTCTTT. Protein: CASSSRDRLNTEAFF.

This chain links TRBV5-4 with TRBJ2-2, with D tentatively TRBD1 (6 bases). This CDR3 region has 14 residues. Germline V lookup: CDR1 SGHNT, CDR2 YYREEE (reference sequence). Trimming removed 4 bases at V and 5 bases at J, with 12 bases between. The CDR3 bases are TGTGCCAGCAGCAAACAGGGTGTTACCGGGGAGCTGTTTTTT. Encoded protein: CASSKQGVTGELFF.

This clone appeared a single time. The chain employs TRBV6-5 and TRBJ1-1; D gene ambiguous. This CDR3 spans 14 amino acids. Trimming took off 2 bases at V and 0 bases at J, with 7 bases between the two ends. Germline V gene lookup returns CDR1 MNHEY and CDR2 SVGAGI. In nucleotides, the CDR3 is TGTGCCAGCAGTTACCGAGGTGTGAACACTGAAGCTTTCTTT. Translating gives CASSYRGVNTEAFF.

V and J are TRBV21-1 and TRBJ1-1. TRBV21-1 is a pseudogene. The CDR3 is 16 residues long. CDR3 sequence: CASSKAGGRPNTEAFF. The CDR3, as DNA: TGTGCCAGCAGCAAAGCGGGGGGACGGCCGAACACTGAAGCTTTCTTT.

The count of this clone is one. The genes are TRBV10-3 and TRBJ1-2; 7 bases agree with TRBD1. V was pared by 3 bases and J by 2 bases, with 9 bases of the junction left unmatched. CDR3 length: 16 amino acids. Germline CDR1 reads ENHRY; CDR2 reads SYGVKD. The CDR3 loop reads CAISDEGAPRNYGYTF. In nucleotides, the CDR3 is TGTGCCATCAGTGACGAGGGGGCACCTCGAAACTATGGCTACACCTTC.

The CDR3 region is CASSPERTGDPYEQYF. As DNA, the CDR3 is TGTGCCAGCTCACCAGAGCGGACAGGGGACCCCTACGAGCAGTACTTC. The rearrangement links TRBV18 to TRBJ2-7, with 9 positions matching TRBD1. This CDR3 contains 16 residues. Per germline, CDR1 KGHSH and CDR2 LQKENI. V was clipped by 2 bases and J by 2 bases; unmatched bases: 7.

This rearrangement joins TRBV29-1 to TRBJ1-1; tentative D call: TRBD1 (6 bases). CDR3 length equals 13 residues. V dropped 5 bases and J dropped 1 base, with 11 bases sitting between them. Per the germline V gene, CDR1 is SQVTM and CDR2 is ANQGSEA. CDR3 bases: TGCAGCGTTTTAGACAGGAGGAACACTGAAGCTTTCTTT. It translates to CSVLDRRNTEAFF.

The CDR3: CAWNGLQETQYF. CDR3 bases: TGTGCCTGGAACGGACTTCAAGAGACCCAGTACTTC. This chain joins TRBV30 and TRBJ2-5; the D gene is possibly TRBD2 (5 bases). Trimming took 4 bases from V and 2 from J, leaving 8 bases between them. Per the germline V gene, CDR1 is GTSNPN and CDR2 is SVGIG (reference sequence). The CDR3 runs to 12 residues.